These 29 T cell receptor beta chains were sequenced from one sample in a study of T-cell memory formation after mild COVID-19 (dated by TCRdb to about 2021). Library creation used 5' RACE. The sequencer listed for this sample is Illumina NovaSeq 6000. Starting from the raw public reads, TCRdb applied fastp trimming at Q25, assembled clones with MiXCR and retained in-frame beta chains. Entries that share a CDR3 protein sequence are merged under the most common genes and DNA. This sample has approximately 150,000 distinct CDR3 sequences in its table, and 14% of those were observed once. Roughly an eighth of the sample goes to the ten largest clones. Source material: PBMCs or a T cell subset sorted from them (not recorded which). The origin of the receptors is an adult woman who had mild COVID-19 (a few samples of this study predate the infection). The sample titles of this study are shuffled in the database, so cell type and time point are left out; the donor was told from shared clones.

The gene calls are TRBV12-3 or TRBV12-4 and TRBJ1-2; no firm D call. CDR3 length: 14 amino acids. Deletions cut 5 bases from V and 4 bases from J, with 14 bases between. The CDR3 protein is CASSRTITGYGYTF. CDR3 coding DNA: TGTGCCAGCAGTCGTACGATAACCGGCTATGGCTACACCTTC.

V is TRBV19 and J is TRBJ1-5; D might be TRBD1 (5 bases). V was pared by 3 bases and J by 3 bases, with 12 bases between. In germline, CDR1 is LNHDA, CDR2 SQIVND (reference sequence). This CDR3 is built from 15 residues. The chain's CDR3 is CASSILSGYNQPQHF. CDR3 in DNA: TGTGCCAGTAGTATCTTATCAGGGTACAATCAGCCCCAGCATTTT.

In this sample, this clonotype turned up many times. This CDR3 reads CASSQNVGSLAVYEQYF. In nucleotides, the CDR3 is TGCGCCAGCAGCCAAAACGTAGGGAGTTTAGCGGTCTACGAGCAGTACTTC. This chain uses TRBV4-3 with TRBJ2-7, with a weak D call TRBD2 (6 bases). CDR1 is LGHNA, CDR2 YSLEER, per germline. The V end was cut by 2 bases, the J end by 3 bases, with 20 bases between. The length of the CDR3 is 17 residues.

V is TRBV4-2 and J is TRBJ1-2, with D hard to call. Trimming removed 0 bases from V and 7 bases from J, with 12 bases in between. Germline assignment: CDR1 LGHNA and CDR2 YNFKEQ. The CDR3 totals 14 residues. Here the CDR3 DNA reads TGTGCCAGCAGCCAAGATACCGTAGCGGCTGGCTACACCTTC. Residues: CASSQDTVAAGYTF.

This clonotype was seen many times. This sequence joins TRBV7-9 and TRBJ2-2; perhaps TRBD2 as D (5 bases). This CDR3 is 17 amino acids long. The germline V and J ends were trimmed by 1 base and 0 bases, with 12 bases remaining between them. Germline V gene sequence: CDR1 SEHNR, CDR2 FQNEAQ (reference sequence). The CDR3, as DNA: TGTGCCAGCAGCTTAGAAGGCCTAGCAGCGAACACCGGGGAGCTGTTTTTT. This gives the protein CASSLEGLAANTGELFF.

This clonotype has a handful of counts. V and J are TRBV18 and TRBJ2-7, with 15 bases aligning to TRBD2. V lost 3 bases and J lost 7; bases outside the gene matches: 7. There are 16 residues in the CDR3. The germline V gene has CDR1 KGHSH and CDR2 LQKENI. The DNA of the CDR3 is TGTGCCAGCTCACCCGGACTAGCGGGAGGGCCGGGAGAGCAGTACTTC. Its protein product is CASSPGLAGGPGEQYF.

This clonotype has a handful of counts. This chain uses TRBV29-1 with TRBJ2-7, with D unclear. This CDR3 has 13 amino acids. V was clipped by 3 bases and J by 1 base, with 10 bases between them. The germline V gene has CDR1 SQVTM and CDR2 ANQGSEA. The CDR3 protein is CSVESTESYEQYF. The DNA for the CDR3 is TGCAGCGTTGAGAGCACGGAATCCTACGAGCAGTACTTC.

The V and J genes are TRBV7-6 and TRBJ2-7; D unresolved. CDR3 length equals 11 residues. Germline-derived CDR1 and CDR2 are SGHVS and FNYEAQ. V gave up 11 bases and J gave up 0 bases, with 8 bases separating them. The DNA for the CDR3 is TGTGCCTGCGGATCCTCCTACGAGCAGTACTTC. Protein: CACGSSYEQYF. Using reference TRBV7-6 and TRBJ2-7 for the parts outside the CDR3, the full variable domain is GAGVSQSPRYKVTKRGQDVALRCDPISGHVSLYWYRQALGQGPEFLTYFNYEAQQDKSGLPNDRFSAERPEGSISTLTIQRTEQRDSAMYRCACGSSYEQYFGPGTRLTVT.

This clonotype came up a few times. This chain joins TRBV5-1 and TRBJ1-1; D might be TRBD1 (5 bases). Per germline, CDR1 SGHRS and CDR2 YFSETQ. V was shortened by 0 bases and J by 4 bases, with 10 bases between the two germline ends. The CDR3 contains 14 residues. The CDR3 nucleotides are TGCGCCAGCAGCTTGGTGCCCGGGACCACTGAAGCTTTCTTT. Residues: CASSLVPGTTEAFF.

This clonotype was recorded at least ten times. The rearrangement joins TRBV3-1 to TRBJ2-1; possibly TRBD2 for D (5 bases). This CDR3 contains 15 residues. V lost 4 bases and J 0 bases, leaving 10 bases between the germline ends. Germline V gene sequence: CDR1 LGHDT, CDR2 YNNKEL (reference sequence). CDR3 in DNA: TGTGCCAGCAGCCCTAGCCTAAGCTCCTACAATGAGCAGTTCTTC. It encodes CASSPSLSSYNEQFF.

J is TRBJ2-1 and V is TRBV7-3; 9 bases map to TRBD1. Trimming took 7 bases from V and 4 from J; bases not matched to a gene: 5. CDR3 length equals 14 residues. Per the germline V gene, CDR1 is SGHTA and CDR2 is FQGTGA. CDR3 DNA sequence: TGTGCCAGCACCCCGGACAGGGGATACAATGAGCAGTTCTTC. Translation gives CASTPDRGYNEQFF. The full variable domain, rest sourced from reference TRBV7-3 and TRBJ2-1, is GAGVSQTPSNKVTEKGKYVELRCDPISGHTALYWYRQSLGQGPEFLIYFQGTGAADDSGLPNDRFFAVRPEGSVSTLKIQRTERGDSAVYLCASTPDRGYNEQFFGPGTRLTVL.

This clonotype was seen at least ten times. The rearrangement links TRBV7-8 to TRBJ2-3, with TRBD2 matching 7 bases. Germline V lookup: CDR1 SGHVS, CDR2 FQNEAQ. This CDR3 is built from 16 residues. The J segment lost 1 base and the V segment lost 2 bases, leaving 6 bases of the junction unmatched. The CDR3 region has the DNA TGTGCCAGCAGCTTACCGGGGGGAACGGGCACAGATACGCAGTATTTT. Residues: CASSLPGGTGTDTQYF.

The chain carries TRBV5-1 and TRBJ1-1; D not certain. CDR1 and CDR2 (germline): SGHRS, YFSETQ. The V end lost 4 bases, the J end lost 0 bases, and 4 bases lay between the germline ends. CDR3 length: 12 amino acids. Written as DNA, the CDR3 is TGCGCCAGCAGCGCGGTGAACACTGAAGCTTTCTTT. The encoded protein is CASSAVNTEAFF. The whole variable domain, filled in from reference TRBV5-1 and TRBJ1-1, reads KAGVTQTPRYLIKTRGQQVTLSCSPISGHRSVSWYQQTPGQGLQFLFEYFSETQRNKGNFPGRFSGRQFSNSRSEMNVSTLELGDSALYLCASSAVNTEAFFGQGTRLTVV.

Worth noting for this clonotype: One junction end does not reproduce the germline sequence, and a read error may be involved. The chain combines TRBV15 with TRBJ2-2; D perhaps matches TRBD1 (5 bases). Germline CDR1 reads LNHNV; CDR2 reads YYDKDF (reference sequence). CDR3 length equals 14 residues. The DNA for the CDR3 is TGTCCCACCAGCAGAGAAGGGGTCACCGGGGAGCTGTTTTTT. Translating gives CPTSREGVTGELFF.

The gene calls are TRBV7-2 and TRBJ2-4; 7 nucleotides agree with TRBD2. The length of the CDR3 is 18 residues. V lost 4 bases and J lost 0; bases outside the gene matches: 12. Germline CDR1 reads SGHTA; CDR2 reads FQGNSA. This CDR3 is CASSSDRAGTLAKNIQYF. CDR3 DNA sequence: TGTGCCAGCAGCTCCGATCGAGCGGGGACCCTAGCCAAAAACATTCAGTACTTC.

This clonotype has only a few counts. This rearrangement joins TRBV5-1 to TRBJ2-7; TRBD1 agrees at 10 bases. CDR1 SGHRS and CDR2 YFSETQ come from the germline V gene. The J segment lost 7 bases and the V segment lost 3 bases, leaving 7 bases of the junction unmatched. The CDR3 contains 14 residues. The CDR3 region has the DNA TGCGCCAGCAGCTGGGGGACAGGGGAAAAGGAGCAGTACTTC. Translation gives CASSWGTGEKEQYF.

The sample holds a few counts of this clonotype. The gene calls are TRBV28 and TRBJ2-2; a weak D match, TRBD2 (6 bases). The germline V and J ends were trimmed by 10 bases and 2 bases, with 17 bases remaining between them. CDR3 size: 15 residues. Looked up from germline, CDR1 is MDHEN and CDR2 is SYDVKM. The CDR3 DNA reads TGTGCCACCACGGACTCGGGACTCAACACCGGGGAGCTGTTTTTT. Its protein product is CATTDSGLNTGELFF. Full variable domain (remainder filled in from reference TRBV28 and TRBJ2-2): DVKVTQSSRYLVKRTGEKVFLECVQDMDHENMFWYRQDPGLGLRLIYFSYDVKMKEKGDIPEGYSVSREKKERFSLILESASTNQTSMYLCATTDSGLNTGELFFGEGSRLTVL.

As DNA, the CDR3 is TGTGCCAGCAGCTTATACGTCGCAGCTCGTGGCGAGCAGTACTTC. Translating gives CASSLYVAARGEQYF. This rearrangement joins TRBV7-6 to TRBJ2-7, with D hard to call. This CDR3 is 15 amino acids long. CDR1 SGHVS and CDR2 FNYEAQ come from the germline V gene. V dropped 2 bases and J dropped 6 bases, with 17 bases sitting between them.

This clonotype was detected only a few times. This chain joins TRBV9 and TRBJ2-3, with 8 positions matching TRBD2. Losses at the gene ends were 0 bases for V and 2 bases for J; bases not matched to a gene: 8. The CDR3 has 17 residues. The germline V gene has CDR1 SGDLS and CDR2 YYNGEE. In nucleotides, the CDR3 is TGTGCCAGCAGCGTAGCTACGAGTAGCGGGGTCACAGATACGCAGTATTTT. The encoded protein is CASSVATSSGVTDTQYF. The variable domain in full, with the rest retrieved from reference TRBV9 and TRBJ2-3, is DSGVTQTPKHLITATGQRVTLRCSPRSGDLSVYWYQQSLDQGLQFLIQYYNGEERAKGNILERFSAQQFPDLHSELNLSSLELGDSALYFCASSVATSSGVTDTQYFGPGTRLTVL.

This clonotype was observed a handful of times. The chain recombines TRBV28 with TRBJ2-7; 13 bases are shared with TRBD2. The V gene's germline CDR1 is MDHEN and CDR2 SYDVKM. This CDR3 is 16 amino acids long. V shed 4 bases and J 4 bases; nucleotides not matched to a gene: 7. CDR3: CASSSPGLAGPYEQYF. CDR3 bases: TGTGCCAGCAGTTCCCCGGGACTAGCGGGACCATACGAGCAGTACTTC.

This clonotype appeared a few times. V gene TRBV4-2 combines with J gene TRBJ2-3; TRBD2 matches 8 bases. CDR3 length: 18 residues. Losses at the gene ends were 1 base for V and 3 bases for J; bases not matched to a gene: 12. Germline CDR1 reads LGHNA; CDR2 reads YNFKEQ. The CDR3 sequence: CASSQGRASGLVTDTQYF. CDR3 sequence (DNA): TGTGCCAGCAGCCAAGGACGTGCTAGCGGGCTGGTTACAGATACGCAGTATTTT.

This clonotype was seen a single time. This chain joins TRBV18 and TRBJ2-5; 8 bases align to TRBD1. This CDR3 contains 16 residues. Germline CDR1 reads KGHSH; CDR2 reads LQKENI. V lost 2 bases, J lost 1 base, and 6 bases stayed unmatched. CDR3 sequence (DNA): TGTGCCAGCTCACCAGGCACAGGGGGATTCCAAGAGACCCAGTACTTC. The encoded protein is CASSPGTGGFQETQYF.

This chain connects TRBV7-8 to TRBJ1-2, with a tentative D call TRBD1 (5 bases). CDR3 size: 15 residues. The germline V gene has CDR1 SGHVS and CDR2 FQNEAQ. The V and J ends lost 3 bases and 4 bases respectively, with 15 bases between them. The CDR3 nucleotides are TGTGCCAGCAGCTTCCGCCCCGGGACGGGCTATGGCTACACCTTC. This codes for CASSFRPGTGYGYTF.

This clonotype was seen more than once but under ten times. This chain joins TRBV15 and TRBJ2-4, with D unclear. The CDR3 sequence is 16 residues long. Germline CDR1 LNHNV, CDR2 YYDKDF (reference sequence). The V end was cut by 0 bases, the J end by 7 bases, with 16 bases between. The CDR3 sequence: CATSRDYQAIANIQYF. CDR3 sequence (DNA): TGTGCCACCAGCAGAGACTATCAGGCGATCGCGAACATTCAGTACTTC.

This chain links TRBV20-1 with TRBJ2-5, with D possibly matching TRBD2 (5 bases). This CDR3 contains 14 residues. Germline lookup yields CDR1 DFQATT and CDR2 SNEGSKA (reference sequence). Trimming removed 6 bases at V and 2 bases at J, with 16 bases between. CDR3 loop: CSARRLAIQETQYF. The CDR3 DNA sequence: TGCAGTGCCCGACGGTTAGCGATTCAAGAGACCCAGTACTTC.

The chain carries TRBV7-6 and TRBJ1-1; D might be TRBD1 (6 bases). There are 15 residues in the CDR3. The V gene lost 1 base and the J gene lost 1 base, with 10 bases spanning the gap. Germline V CDR1 and CDR2: SGHVS, FNYEAQ. CDR3 sequence: CASSLGDIQNTEAFF. The DNA for the CDR3 is TGTGCCAGCAGCTTAGGGGACATCCAGAACACTGAAGCTTTCTTT.

The J gene is TRBJ2-7, the V gene TRBV4-2; D might be TRBD1 (6 bases). V lost 8 bases to trimming and J lost 5 bases, with 10 bases between them. Germline CDR1 reads LGHNA; CDR2 reads YNFKEQ. CDR3 length equals 11 residues. The CDR3 nucleotides read TGTGCCAGCGGGCAGGGGAACGAGCAGTACTTC. Translating it yields CASGQGNEQYF.

This clonotype was recorded a few times. The chain joins TRBV10-3 to TRBJ2-7; TRBD1 agrees at 7 bases. Per the germline V gene, CDR1 is ENHRY and CDR2 is SYGVKD. This CDR3 contains 16 residues. The V and J ends lost 4 bases and 2 bases, in that order; junction bases with no gene match: 11. CDR3 loop: CAISASDDRAPYEQYF. CDR3 DNA sequence: TGTGCCATCAGTGCAAGCGATGACAGGGCCCCCTACGAGCAGTACTTC.

V and J are TRBV2 and TRBJ2-1, with TRBD2 matching over 7 bases. Germline V gene data show CDR1 as SNHLY and CDR2 as FYNNEI. V gave up 4 bases and J gave up 8 bases; unmatched junction bases: 8. This CDR3 contains 14 residues. The CDR3 DNA is TGTGCCAGCAGTGTTCCGCAGCTAGCGGATGAGCAGTTCTTC. Its translation is CASSVPQLADEQFF.